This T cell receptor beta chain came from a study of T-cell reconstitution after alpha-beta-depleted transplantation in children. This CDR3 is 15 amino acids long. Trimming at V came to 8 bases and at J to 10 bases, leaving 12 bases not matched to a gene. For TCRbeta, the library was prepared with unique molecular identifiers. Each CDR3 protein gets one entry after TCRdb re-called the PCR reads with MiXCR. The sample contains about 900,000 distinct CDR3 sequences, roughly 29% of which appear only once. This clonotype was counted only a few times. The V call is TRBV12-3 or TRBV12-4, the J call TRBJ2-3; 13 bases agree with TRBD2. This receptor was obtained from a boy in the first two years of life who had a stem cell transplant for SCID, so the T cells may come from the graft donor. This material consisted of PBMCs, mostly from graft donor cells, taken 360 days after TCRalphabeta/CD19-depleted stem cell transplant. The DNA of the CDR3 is TGTGCCAGCTCGCCGGGGACTAGCGGGGAGGGGGCGCAGTATTTT. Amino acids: CASSPGTSGEGAQYF.